What follows describes a single T cell receptor beta chain. Recruitment covered over 20 US areas and drew participants whose ages spanned roughly 18 to 100 years. The sample comes from a study of blood T cell repertoires in COVID-19. As handled by the study authors: Amplified reference gene primers provided the basis for estimating nucleated cell counts. The protocol was immunoSEQ multiplex PCR, while the TCRdb copy is restricted to in-frame clones and leaves out a portion. The V and J calls and clone size are taken from that table; D and trimming were inferred from the DNA. The data show fewer than 400,000 clones, over 85% seen once. The V end lost 1 base, the J end lost 7 bases, and 14 bases lay between the germline ends. The CDR3 has 16 amino acids. Germline V gene sequence: CDR1 KGHSH, CDR2 LQKENI.

Input material: PBMCs or T cells enriched from blood (not recorded which). This chain uses TRBV18 with TRBJ1-6, with D possibly matching TRBD1 (6 bases). The sequence was obtained from a woman in her twenties or thirties who had recovered from COVID-19. The CDR3 sequence: CASSPRGLAGNSPLHF. In nucleotides, the CDR3 is TGTGCCAGCTCACCACGGGGGCTCGCAGGGAATTCACCCCTCCACTTT.